The 29 T cell receptor beta chains below come from one sample, sequenced in a study of T cell repertoires in cytomegalovirus infection (dated by TCRdb to between 2018 and 2021). Sequencing used an Illumina HiSeq 1500. TCRdb redid the processing of the public reads, applying fastp at Q25 and MiXCR, and retained in-frame beta chains. A single entry per CDR3 protein holds the most common genes and DNA from its merged rows. Across this sample there are about 740,000 distinct CDR3 sequences, with roughly 35% seen only once. The top ten hold roughly 2.8% of the sample. Sequencing used PBMCs. Receptor source: a human donor in good health (CMV status not recorded). Some clones in this sample may be carry-over from other donors' samples.

The genes are TRBV28 and TRBJ2-2, with D possibly being TRBD1 or TRBD2 (6 bases each). Germline CDR1 is MDHEN and CDR2 is SYDVKM. V was clipped by 3 bases and J by 5 bases, with 13 bases between them. CDR3 size: 15 residues. CDR3 protein: CASSLGLGATGELFF. The CDR3 DNA sequence: TGTGCCAGCAGTTTGGGACTGGGGGCGACCGGGGAGCTGTTTTTT.

This clonotype was seen many times. The CDR3 is CASSYGYPYEQYF. Written as DNA, the CDR3 is TGTGCCAGCAGTTACGGTTATCCCTACGAGCAGTACTTC. V usage is TRBV6-5 and J usage is TRBJ2-7, with no clear D. The CDR3 covers 13 residues. CDR1 is MNHEY and CDR2 is SVGAGI in the germline V gene. The ends were cut back, 2 bases at V and 2 bases at J, with 7 bases in the middle.

This clonotype occurred many times. The chain uses TRBV7-8 and TRBJ2-7, with 7 bases identical to TRBD1. Looked up from germline, CDR1 is SGHVS and CDR2 is FQNEAQ. V gave up 6 bases and J gave up 3 bases; unmatched junction bases: 8. This CDR3 contains 14 residues. CDR3 protein: CASRPRQGIYEQYF. CDR3 nucleotide sequence: TGTGCCAGCAGACCCCGACAGGGCATCTACGAGCAGTACTTC.

V gene TRBV19 combines with J gene TRBJ1-1; TRBD1 matches at 7 bases. This CDR3 region has 16 residues. Germline V gives CDR1 LNHDA, CDR2 SQIVND (reference sequence). J lost 6 bases, V lost 8 bases, and 18 bases had no gene match. The CDR3 sequence is CASSRTGSRNWAEAFF. CDR3 coding DNA: TGTGCCAGTTCACGGACAGGCAGCAGAAACTGGGCTGAAGCTTTCTTT.

The rearrangement links TRBV6-1 to TRBJ1-2, with 8 bases aligning to TRBD1. Germline V gene data show CDR1 as MNHNS and CDR2 as SASEGT. The CDR3 runs to 14 residues. V shed 5 bases, J shed 7 bases, and the junction held 9 bases outside the gene matches. CDR3 nucleotide sequence: TGTGCCAGCAGTCCAGATAGGACAGGGTTTGGCTACACCTTC. Its protein is CASSPDRTGFGYTF.

This clonotype was seen more than once but under ten times. This chain connects TRBV6-8 to TRBJ2-7; D unclear. Trimming cost V 6 bases and J 4 bases, with 16 bases left between them. CDR3 length equals 14 residues. Germline V gene data show CDR1 as MNHGY and CDR2 as SAAAGT. The CDR3: CASRGLGGPYEQYF. CDR3 in DNA: TGTGCCAGCAGAGGTTTGGGTGGACCATACGAGCAGTACTTC.

This clonotype was seen once. The junction and the germline gene differ at one end; a read error may be behind it. The J gene is TRBJ2-6, the V gene TRBV6-1, with TRBD1 identical over 8 bases. The CDR3 runs to 18 residues. CDR1 and CDR2 (germline): MNHNS, SASEGT. The CDR3 is CACSVPGTGLSGANVLTF. The CDR3 nucleotides read TGTGCCTGCAGTGTCCCCGGGACAGGTCTCTCTGGGGCCAACGTCCTGACTTTC.

This clonotype was observed at least ten times. V and J are TRBV2 and TRBJ1-1; 7 bases are a match to TRBD1. The V gene's germline CDR1 is SNHLY and CDR2 FYNNEI. After removal of 5 bases from V and 1 base from J, the junction contained 1 base not matched to a gene. There are 13 residues in the CDR3. CDR3 DNA: TGTGCCAGCAGTCAGGGGGAGAACACTGAAGCTTTCTTT. Amino acid sequence: CASSQGENTEAFF.

A remark on this clonotype: A much more abundant neighbour one base away suggests this may be a read error. The V and J genes are TRBV7-2 and TRBJ2-1; the match to TRBD2 covers 10 bases. J was trimmed by 12 bases and V by 5 bases; bases with no gene match: 16. Germline CDR1 is SGHTA and CDR2 is FQGNSA. The CDR3 is made up of 16 amino acids. CDR3 DNA: TGTGCCAGCAGCCAAGGACCAGCGGGAGGGACAACACCGCAGTTCTTC. Protein: CASSQGPAGGTTPQFF. The entire variable domain, with the rest obtained from reference TRBV7-2 and TRBJ2-1, is as follows: GAGVSQSPSNKVTEKGKDVELRCDPISGHTALYWYRQSLGQGLEFLIYFQGNSAPDKSGLPSDRFSAERTGGSVSTLTIQRTQQEDSAVYLCASSQGPAGGTTPQFFGPGTRLTVL.

The chain joins TRBV19 to TRBJ1-1; D call uncertain. The CDR3 is 15 amino acids. Between the trimmed V and J ends, which lost 4 bases and 1 base, there was a span of 13 bases. Germline CDR1 reads LNHDA; CDR2 reads SQIVND (reference sequence). CDR3 protein: CASSNPAGGNTEAFF. DNA for the CDR3: TGTGCCAGTAGTAACCCAGCAGGAGGGAACACTGAAGCTTTCTTT.

This clonotype was counted only a few times. The J gene is TRBJ1-2, the V gene TRBV6-5, with a tentative D call TRBD1 (5 bases). This CDR3 is built from 16 residues. Per germline, CDR1 MNHEY and CDR2 SVGAGI. V was clipped by 1 base and J by 4 bases, with 16 bases between them. The CDR3 nucleotides are TGTGCCAGCAGTTACTGGGTCCTCGGGGGGAGCTATGGCTACACCTTC. Its translation: CASSYWVLGGSYGYTF.

The table lists this clonotype with many counts. The chain carries TRBV7-6 and TRBJ2-1; 7 positions match TRBD2. Trimming at V came to 8 bases and at J to 10 bases, leaving 5 bases not matched to a gene. This CDR3 spans 11 amino acids. Looked up from germline, CDR1 is SGHVS and CDR2 is FNYEAQ. The CDR3 DNA sequence: TGTGCCAGCGGGGGGGGGAGCGAGCAGTTCTTC. Translating gives CASGGGSEQFF.

V and J are TRBV10-2 and TRBJ1-2; TRBD1 is a possible D gene (6 bases). This CDR3 spans 13 amino acids. Germline values: CDR1 WSHSY, CDR2 SAAADI. Trimming took 7 bases from V and 6 from J, leaving 15 bases between them. In DNA, the CDR3 is TGCGCCAGCAAAAACAGGGTGGAGAATGGCTACACCTTC. Translated, it gives CASKNRVENGYTF.

CDR3: CASHTQIYGYTF. In DNA, the CDR3 is TGTGCCAGCCATACTCAGATCTATGGCTACACCTTC. The rearrangement links TRBV28 to TRBJ1-2; D is unclear. CDR3 size: 12 residues. Trimming stripped 8 bases from V and 4 bases from J, with 11 bases between. The germline V gene encodes CDR1 MDHEN and CDR2 SYDVKM.

This chain connects TRBV27 to TRBJ2-1; 8 bases map to TRBD1. Germline V gene sequence: CDR1 MNHEY, CDR2 SMNVEV (reference sequence). Germline trimming cut 6 bases from V and 9 bases from J; bases unmatched to any gene: 10. The CDR3 is 14 amino acids. The CDR3 loop is CASRLRTGSSEQFF. The DNA for the CDR3 is TGTGCCAGCAGACTCCGGACAGGGTCGTCTGAGCAGTTCTTC.

The chain joins TRBV6-6 to TRBJ1-4, with 9 positions matching TRBD1. The junction had 13 bases not matched to a gene; V was cut back by 5 bases and J by 3 bases. The CDR3 covers 18 residues. Germline values: CDR1 MNHNY, CDR2 SVGAGI (reference sequence). CDR3 in amino acids: CASSGTGRRSGANEKLFF. Written as DNA, the CDR3 is TGTGCCAGCAGTGGGACAGGGAGACGATCGGGAGCTAATGAAAAACTGTTTTTT.

The V call is TRBV20-1, the J call TRBJ1-5; 8 bases are a match to TRBD1. Germline values: CDR1 DFQATT, CDR2 SNEGSKA (reference sequence). V was clipped by 1 base and J by 6 bases; unmatched bases: 5. There are 14 residues in the CDR3. The CDR3 region has the DNA TGCAGTGCTAGAGTCGGGACAGGAGGTCAGCCCCAGCATTTT. Translating gives CSARVGTGGQPQHF.

The chain has TRBV20-1 and TRBJ1-2, with unresolved D. The ends were cut back, 1 base at V and 1 base at J, with 4 bases in the middle. The CDR3 has 12 residues. Germline CDR1 is DFQATT and CDR2 is SNEGSKA (reference sequence). This chain's CDR3 is CSARAGNYGYTF. The DNA of the CDR3 is TGCAGTGCTAGAGCTGGTAACTATGGCTACACCTTC.

As concerns this clonotype: Since a much larger clone is just one base distant, this may be a read error. This chain uses TRBV7-2 with TRBJ1-2; possibly TRBD1 for D (6 bases). The length of the CDR3 is 14 residues. Germline lookup yields CDR1 SGHTA and CDR2 FQGNSA. V was trimmed by 3 bases and J by 8 bases, leaving 16 bases between them. Here the CDR3 reads CASSFWGAFRGYTF. CDR3 in DNA: TGTGCCAGCAGCTTTTGGGGGGCGTTCCGGGGCTACACCTTC.

This clonotype was recorded at least ten times. The V call is TRBV7-2, the J call TRBJ1-2, with D possibly being TRBD1 (5 bases). Germline loops: CDR1 SGHTA, CDR2 FQGNSA. V was shortened by 8 bases and J by 4 bases, with 11 bases between the two germline ends. The CDR3 is 12 residues long. The CDR3: CASWIDSYGYTF. CDR3 DNA: TGTGCCAGCTGGATTGACAGCTATGGCTACACCTTC.

This clonotype showed up just once. This chain uses TRBV7-9 with TRBJ1-2; no reliable D call. Trimming removed 1 base at V and 8 bases at J, with 11 bases between. CDR3 size: 13 residues. Germline V CDR1 and CDR2: SEHNR, FQNEAQ (reference sequence). The CDR3 sequence: CASSLGERRGYTF. The CDR3 DNA reads as TGTGCCAGCAGCTTAGGGGAGCGCCGGGGCTACACCTTC.

The gene calls are TRBV12-3 or TRBV12-4 and TRBJ2-2, with a possible D match to TRBD1 (6 bases). The CDR3 runs 17 residues. The ends were cut back, 0 bases at V and 4 bases at J, with 15 bases in the middle. The CDR3 region has the DNA TGTGCCAGCAGTTTAGCGCTAGGGGGTGCGGGCACCGGGGAGCTGTTTTTT. Protein: CASSLALGGAGTGELFF.

This chain uses TRBV10-3 with TRBJ2-7, with D maybe TRBD1 (6 bases). The CDR3 contains 13 residues. CDR1 and CDR2 (germline): ENHRY, SYGVKD. V was pared by 8 bases and J by 0 bases, with 11 bases between. The CDR3 region has the DNA TGTGCCATCGCGGACAGAATCTCCTACGAGCAGTACTTC. This sequence encodes CAIADRISYEQYF.

The J gene is TRBJ1-3, the V gene TRBV6-1, with D possibly matching TRBD1 (6 bases). Trimming took off 6 bases at V and 4 bases at J, with 16 bases between the two ends. Per the germline V gene, CDR1 is MNHNS and CDR2 is SASEGT. The CDR3 is 15 amino acids. Here the CDR3 DNA reads TGTGCCAGCAGCGCAGGGGACTGGGGCGGAAACACCATATATTTT. It codes for CASSAGDWGGNTIYF.

The V call is TRBV19, the J call TRBJ2-7; the D gene is possibly TRBD1 (6 bases). The CDR3 runs to 14 residues. Per germline, CDR1 LNHDA and CDR2 SQIVND (reference sequence). Trimming shortened V by 5 bases and J by 3 bases, and 14 bases separated the two germline ends. The CDR3, as DNA: TGTGCCAGTAGTTCCACAGGGTCCGGCTACGAGCAGTACTTC. Translated, it gives CASSSTGSGYEQYF.

J is TRBJ1-1 and V is TRBV6-5; D is undetermined. Per germline, CDR1 MNHEY and CDR2 SVGAGI. CDR3 length: 13 amino acids. V shed 1 base and J shed 1 base, with 4 bases lying between them. DNA for the CDR3: TGTGCCAGCAGTTACTTCGGGAACACTGAAGCTTTCTTT. Protein product: CASSYFGNTEAFF.

J is TRBJ1-2 and V is TRBV12-3 or TRBV12-4; the D is unclear. The CDR3 contains 10 residues. Trimming shortened V by 6 bases and J by 6 bases, and 5 bases separated the two germline ends. The DNA for the CDR3 is TGTGCCAGCAGAGGAGATGGCTACACCTTC. Amino acids: CASRGDGYTF.

V usage is TRBV2 and J usage is TRBJ2-5; 11 nucleotides align to TRBD2. The CDR3 runs to 18 residues. CDR1 is SNHLY, CDR2 FYNNEI, per germline. V lost 11 bases, J lost 1 base, and 18 bases stayed unmatched. DNA for the CDR3: TGTGCCCGCACCTACTCCCCTCTGGGACTAGCGGCCCAAGAGACCCAGTACTTC. Protein: CARTYSPLGLAAQETQYF.

The genes are TRBV10-3 and TRBJ2-5, with D perhaps assigned TRBD1 or TRBD2 (5 bases each). CDR3 size: 13 residues. CDR1 and CDR2 from the germline V gene are ENHRY and SYGVKD. V lost 11 bases and J 5 bases, leaving 18 bases between the germline ends. This chain's CDR3 is CASQGDQEETQYF. As DNA, the CDR3 is TGTGCCTCCCAAGGGGACCAGGAGGAGACCCAGTACTTC.